This is a list of T cell receptor beta chains from one sample in a study of post-analysis software for immune sequencing data. From the PCR reads, TCRdb called clonotypes with MiXCR, one entry per CDR3 protein. This table holds about 500,000 distinct CDR3 sequences, around 40% found once. The sequenced sample consisted of blood. These receptors were taken from a girl aged 5-17 years with multiple sclerosis. The CDR3 runs from the conserved cysteine through the conserved F or W. D genes are given only for firm matches. Part of the rows lack a size; the others show once, few, many or a class for expanded clones.

abundance	j_gene	v_gene	d_gene	CDR3aa	CDR3nt
NA	TRBJ2-3	TRBV7-2	NA	CASSLRSHQYF	TGTGCCAGCAGCTTACGCTCCCACCAGTATTTT
few	TRBJ2-1	TRBV12-3/TRBV12-4	NA	CASSLMQGHNEQFF	TGTGCCAGCAGTTTAATGCAAGGGCACAATGAGCAGTTCTTC
NA	TRBJ2-1	TRBV30	NA	CAWISHNEQFF	TGTGCCTGGATAAGCCACAATGAGCAGTTCTTC
NA	TRBJ2-3	TRBV6-2/TRBV6-3	TRBD2	CASRDAGDPDTQYF	TGTGCCAGCAGAGACGCGGGAGACCCAGATACGCAGTATTTT
NA	TRBJ1-1	TRBV28	TRBD1	CASSFRGQPNTEAFF	TGTGCCAGCAGTTTTCGGGGACAGCCGAACACTGAAGCTTTCTTT
few	TRBJ2-3	TRBV29-1	NA	CSVDATDTQYF	TGCAGCGTTGATGCCACAGATACGCAGTATTTT
NA	TRBJ1-6	TRBV25-1	NA	CASSESPGRNSPLHF	TGTGCCAGCAGTGAATCGCCAGGGCGGAATTCACCCCTCCACTTT
NA	TRBJ2-7	TRBV7-2	TRBD1	CASSPDRGYHEQYF	TGTGCCAGCAGCCCCGACAGGGGGTACCACGAGCAGTACTTC
NA	TRBJ2-5	TRBV7-9	NA	CASSLTSEAQYF	TGTGCCAGCAGCTTAACCTCTGAGGCCCAGTACTTC
NA	TRBJ2-7	TRBV5-6	NA	CASSLVGEGEYEQYF	TGTGCCAGCAGCTTGGTGGGAGAGGGGGAATACGAGCAGTACTTC
NA	TRBJ2-5	TRBV29-1	NA	CSVDSAMGNRETQYF	TGCAGCGTTGATTCCGCAATGGGGAACCGGGAGACCCAGTACTTC
NA	TRBJ2-2	TRBV7-2	NA	CASSLGRHGELFF	TGTGCCAGCAGCTTAGGGCGCCACGGGGAGCTGTTTTTT
few	TRBJ2-6	TRBV7-3	NA	CASSPQYSGANVLTF	TGTGCCAGCAGCCCTCAGTACTCTGGGGCCAACGTCCTGACTTTC
NA	TRBJ1-1	TRBV5-5	TRBD1	CASSLAGTGGRTEAFF	TGTGCCAGCAGCTTGGCGGGTACAGGGGGTCGGACTGAAGCTTTCTTT
NA	TRBJ1-5	TRBV15	TRBD1	CATSILDRGNQPQHF	TGTGCCACCAGCATCTTGGACAGGGGTAATCAGCCCCAGCATTTT
NA	TRBJ2-3	TRBV20-1	TRBD2	CSARDLASGNPDTQYF	TGCAGTGCTAGAGATCTGGCTAGCGGGAACCCAGATACGCAGTATTTT
NA	TRBJ1-2	TRBV29-1	NA	CSVDKGGPNYGYTF	TGCAGCGTTGATAAAGGAGGGCCTAACTATGGCTACACCTTC